This T cell receptor beta chain was observed in a study of blood T cell repertoires in COVID-19. The overall study: Whether acute or convalescent, the COVID-19 samples came from the United States, Italy and Spain.

Authors' processing steps: Cell counts per sample came from amplifying reference gene primers. The repertoire was sequenced with immunoSEQ multiplex PCR; TCRdb's copy has only in-frame clones and lacks some. Clone size and V and J calls were adopted from that table, with D and trimming inferred from the DNA. The sample contains under 500,000 clones, 75% to 90% of which appear only once. This CDR3 contains 13 residues. Germline assignment: CDR1 SEHNR and CDR2 FQNEAQ (reference sequence). V was trimmed by 7 bases and J by 4 bases, leaving 14 bases between them. Participants were aged 18 to 89 years, lived in over 20 US areas, and enrolled virtually.

This chain joins TRBV7-9 and TRBJ2-7; unclear D gene. The sequenced sample was PBMCs or T cells enriched from blood (not recorded which). The TCR was taken from a man aged 25 to 45 who had recovered from COVID-19. The CDR3 loop reads CASTPPVVYEQYF. CDR3 in DNA: TGTGCCAGCACCCCCCCGGTTGTTTACGAGCAGTACTTC.